Following are 10 T cell receptor beta chains from one sample sequenced in a study of blood T cells in healthy people across ages. Sample-barcoded 5' priming and a J-beta primer mix drove a second PCR of roughly 7 to 11 cycles. TCRdb re-called the 5' RACE reads with MiXCR, one entry per CDR3 protein. The table shows about 1,500,000 distinct CDR3 sequences, with around 42% occurring only once. The sequencing sample was made of blood. The receptors were gathered from a woman between 18 and 29 years old in good health.

The chain joins TRBV3-1 to TRBJ1-1; weak D call: TRBD1 (6 bases). CDR3 length equals 14 residues. Germline-derived CDR1 and CDR2 are LGHDT and YNNKEL (reference sequence). V lost 5 bases and J 11 bases, leaving 21 bases between the germline ends. The chain's CDR3 is CASSATGNSSGAFF. The CDR3 nucleotides are TGTGCCAGCAGCGCCACAGGGAATTCATCTGGGGCTTTCTTT.

The chain combines TRBV5-1 with TRBJ2-1; TRBD2 agrees at 10 bases. CDR3 size: 14 residues. Germline trimming cut 5 bases from V and 10 bases from J; bases unmatched to any gene: 9. From germline, CDR1 is SGHRS and CDR2 YFSETQ. The CDR3 here is CASRPGLAAGEQFF. The CDR3 region has the DNA TGCGCCAGCAGGCCTGGACTAGCGGCGGGCGAGCAGTTCTTC.

This clonotype has a single count. The chain has TRBV20-1 and TRBJ2-7; TRBD1 might be the D (5 bases). V lost 3 bases to trimming and J lost 3 bases, with 12 bases between them. This CDR3 comprises 13 residues. CDR1 is DFQATT and CDR2 is SNEGSKA in the germline V gene (reference sequence). The CDR3 spells CSASSDDSYEQYF. CDR3 nucleotide sequence: TGCAGTGCTAGTTCCGACGACAGCTACGAGCAGTACTTC.

The J gene is TRBJ2-2, the V gene TRBV10-1, with D maybe TRBD2 (5 bases). Trimming pared 6 bases from V and 2 bases from J, leaving 10 bases between. CDR1 is WNHNN, CDR2 SYGVQD, per germline (reference sequence). The CDR3 is 14 amino acids. The CDR3 DNA reads TGCGCCAGCAGGAGTAGCGTCAACACCGGGGAGCTGTTTTTT. It specifies CASRSSVNTGELFF.

The J gene is TRBJ1-3, the V gene TRBV20-1; the D gene is possibly TRBD1 (6 bases). Per the germline V gene, CDR1 is DFQATT and CDR2 is SNEGSKA (reference sequence). There are 15 residues in the CDR3. V was shortened by 5 bases and J by 0 bases, with 14 bases between the two germline ends. CDR3 bases: TGCAGTGCTCCGTGGACAGTCGACTCTGGAAACACCATATATTTT. Protein sequence: CSAPWTVDSGNTIYF.

This clonotype was recorded a few times. This sequence joins TRBV20-1 and TRBJ2-7, with D maybe TRBD2 (10 bases). Trimming took 7 bases from V and 6 from J, leaving 34 bases between them. This CDR3 spans 18 amino acids. Looked up from germline, CDR1 is DFQATT and CDR2 is SNEGSKA (reference sequence). CDR3 sequence reads: CSVLAGTGRLAGVGEQYF. The CDR3 bases are TGCAGTGTCCTAGCCGGGACAGGGAGGCTAGCGGGAGTTGGCGAGCAGTACTTC.

This clonotype was observed once. The chain recombines TRBV7-8 with TRBJ1-5; the match to TRBD1 covers 8 bases. V lost 0 bases, J lost 0 bases, and 7 bases stayed unmatched. Germline V gene lookup returns CDR1 SGHVS and CDR2 FQNEAQ. This CDR3 is 18 amino acids long. CDR3 nucleotides: TGTGCCAGCAGCTTAGCGAGGCAGGGGGCCGGTAGCAATCAGCCCCAGCATTTT. Residues: CASSLARQGAGSNQPQHF.

The sample holds a few counts of this clonotype. This chain links TRBV12-3 or TRBV12-4 with TRBJ1-5; perhaps TRBD1 as D (5 bases). V was trimmed by 2 bases and J by 6 bases, leaving 11 bases between them. The CDR3 length is 14 residues. CDR3 loop: CASSLMAGFQPQHF. The CDR3 DNA sequence: TGTGCCAGCAGTTTAATGGCAGGGTTTCAGCCCCAGCATTTT.

The table lists this clonotype with a few counts. V and J are TRBV14 and TRBJ1-1; tentatively, D is TRBD1 (5 bases). V was clipped by 3 bases and J by 5 bases, with 16 bases between them. This CDR3 has 15 amino acids. Germline V CDR1 and CDR2: SGHDN, FVKESK. CDR3 sequence (DNA): TGTGCCAGCAGCCACAGCAGGGAATCGGGGACTGAAGCTTTCTTT. It yields the protein CASSHSRESGTEAFF.

This chain joins TRBV21-1 and TRBJ1-5. TRBV21-1 is listed as a pseudogene. This CDR3 contains 16 residues. Written as DNA, the CDR3 is TGTGCCAGCAGCAAAGAAGGTAGGCAGACTAATCAGCCCCAGCATTTT. It codes for CASSKEGRQTNQPQHF.